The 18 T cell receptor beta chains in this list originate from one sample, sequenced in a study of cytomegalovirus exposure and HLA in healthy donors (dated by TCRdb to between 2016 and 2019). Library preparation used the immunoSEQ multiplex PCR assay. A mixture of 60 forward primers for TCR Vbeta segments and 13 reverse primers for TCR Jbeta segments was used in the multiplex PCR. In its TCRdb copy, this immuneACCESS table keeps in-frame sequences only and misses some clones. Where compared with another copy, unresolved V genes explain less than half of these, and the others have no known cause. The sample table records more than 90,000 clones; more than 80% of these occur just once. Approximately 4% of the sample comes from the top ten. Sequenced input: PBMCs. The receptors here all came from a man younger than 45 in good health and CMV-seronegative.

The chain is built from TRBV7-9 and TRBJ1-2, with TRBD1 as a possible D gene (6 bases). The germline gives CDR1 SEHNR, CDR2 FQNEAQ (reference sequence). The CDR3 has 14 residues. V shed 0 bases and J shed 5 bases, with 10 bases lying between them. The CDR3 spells CASSLAGGAYGYTF. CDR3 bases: TGTGCCAGCAGCTTAGCGGGGGGGGCTTATGGCTACACCTTC.

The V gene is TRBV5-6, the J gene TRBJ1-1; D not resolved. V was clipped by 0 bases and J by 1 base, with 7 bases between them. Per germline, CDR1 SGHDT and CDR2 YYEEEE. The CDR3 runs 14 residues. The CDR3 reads CASSLGRQNTEAFF. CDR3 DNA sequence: TGTGCCAGCAGCTTGGGACGACAGAACACTGAAGCTTTCTTT.

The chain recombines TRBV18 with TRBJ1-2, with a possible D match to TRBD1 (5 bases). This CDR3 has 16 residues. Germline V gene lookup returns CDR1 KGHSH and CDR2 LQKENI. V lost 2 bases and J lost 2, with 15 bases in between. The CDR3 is CASSPDGQGANYGYTF. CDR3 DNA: TGTGCCAGCTCACCAGATGGTCAGGGCGCCAACTATGGCTACACCTTC. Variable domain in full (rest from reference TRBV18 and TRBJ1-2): NAGVMQNPRHLVRRRGQEARLRCSPMKGHSHVYWYRQLPEEGLKFMVYLQKENIIDESGMPKERFSAEFPKEGPSILRIQQVVRGDSAAYFCASSPDGQGANYGYTFGSGTRLTVV.

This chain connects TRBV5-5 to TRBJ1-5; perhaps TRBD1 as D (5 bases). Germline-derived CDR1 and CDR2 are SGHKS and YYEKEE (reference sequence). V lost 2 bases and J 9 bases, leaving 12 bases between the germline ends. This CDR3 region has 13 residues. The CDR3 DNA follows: TGTGCCAGCAGCTTAAGGCAGGGAGGGCCCCAGCATTTT. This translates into CASSLRQGGPQHF.

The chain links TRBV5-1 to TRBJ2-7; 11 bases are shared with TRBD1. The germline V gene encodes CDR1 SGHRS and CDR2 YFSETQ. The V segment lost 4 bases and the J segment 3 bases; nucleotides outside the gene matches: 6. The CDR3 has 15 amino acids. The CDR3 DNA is TGCGCCAGCAGCCCGACCGGGACAGGGGGCTACGAGCAGTACTTC. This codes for CASSPTGTGGYEQYF.

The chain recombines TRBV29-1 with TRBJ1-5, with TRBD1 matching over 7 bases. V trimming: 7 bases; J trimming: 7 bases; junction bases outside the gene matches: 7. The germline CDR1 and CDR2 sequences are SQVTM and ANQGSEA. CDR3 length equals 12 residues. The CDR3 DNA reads TGCAGCGGTCGACAGGGCGGACAGCCCCAGCATTTT. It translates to CSGRQGGQPQHF. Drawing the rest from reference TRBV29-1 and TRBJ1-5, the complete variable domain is SAVISQKPSRDICQRGTSLTIQCQVDSQVTMMFWYRQQPGQSLTLIATANQGSEATYESGFVIDKFPISRPNLTFSTLTVSNMSPEDSSIYLCSGRQGGQPQHFGDGTRLSIL.

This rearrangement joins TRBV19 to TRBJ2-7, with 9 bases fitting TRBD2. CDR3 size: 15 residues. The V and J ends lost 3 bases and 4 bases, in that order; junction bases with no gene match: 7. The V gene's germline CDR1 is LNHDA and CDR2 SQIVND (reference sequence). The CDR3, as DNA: TGTGCCAGTAGTATGCCTAGCGGGGAGAGTTACGAGCAGTACTTC. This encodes CASSMPSGESYEQYF. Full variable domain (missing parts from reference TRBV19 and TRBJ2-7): DGGITQSPKYLFRKEGQNVTLSCEQNLNHDAMYWYRQDPGQGLRLIYYSQIVNDFQKGDIAEGYSVSREKKESFPLTVTSAQKNPTAFYLCASSMPSGESYEQYFGPGTRLTVT.

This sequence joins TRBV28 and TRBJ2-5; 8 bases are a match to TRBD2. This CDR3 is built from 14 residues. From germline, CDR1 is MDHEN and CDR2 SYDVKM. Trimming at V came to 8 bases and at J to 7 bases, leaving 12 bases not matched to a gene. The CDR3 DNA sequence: TGTGCCAGCCGGGAGGGGTCCGGGGCAGGGACCCAGTACTTC. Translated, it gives CASREGSGAGTQYF.

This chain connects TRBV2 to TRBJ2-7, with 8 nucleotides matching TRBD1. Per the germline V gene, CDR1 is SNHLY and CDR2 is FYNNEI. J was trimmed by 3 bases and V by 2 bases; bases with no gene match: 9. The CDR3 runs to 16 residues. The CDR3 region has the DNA TGTGCCAGCAGTGAATTTAAGGGACAGGAAAGCTACGAGCAGTACTTC. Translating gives CASSEFKGQESYEQYF.

CDR3 loop: CASSARQGAGTEAFF. CDR3 nucleotide sequence: TGTGCCAGCAGCGCCCGACAGGGGGCAGGCACTGAAGCTTTCTTT. This chain joins TRBV9 and TRBJ1-1, with 10 bases identical to TRBD1. The ends lost 3 bases at V and 4 bases at J; junction bases unmatched: 6. The CDR3 extends over 15 amino acids. Germline V gene data show CDR1 as SGDLS and CDR2 as YYNGEE. The full variable domain, completed using reference TRBV9 and TRBJ1-1, is DSGVTQTPKHLITATGQRVTLRCSPRSGDLSVYWYQQSLDQGLQFLIQYYNGEERAKGNILERFSAQQFPDLHSELNLSSLELGDSALYFCASSARQGAGTEAFFGQGTRLTVV.

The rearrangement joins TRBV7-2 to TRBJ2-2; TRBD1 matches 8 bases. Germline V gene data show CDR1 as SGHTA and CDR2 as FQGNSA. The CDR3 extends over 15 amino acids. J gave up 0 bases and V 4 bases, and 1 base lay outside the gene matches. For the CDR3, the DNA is TGTGCCAGCAGCTCAGGGGGCGCGAACACCGGGGAGCTGTTTTTT. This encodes CASSSGGANTGELFF.

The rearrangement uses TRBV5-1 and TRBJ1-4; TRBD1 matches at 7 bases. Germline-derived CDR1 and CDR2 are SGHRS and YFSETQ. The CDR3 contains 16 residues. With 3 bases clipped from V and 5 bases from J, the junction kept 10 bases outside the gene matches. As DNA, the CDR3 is TGCGCCAGCAGCTCGACTAGTTCAGGGGGGAATGAAAAACTGTTTTTT. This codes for CASSSTSSGGNEKLFF. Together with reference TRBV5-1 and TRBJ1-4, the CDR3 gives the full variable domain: KAGVTQTPRYLIKTRGQQVTLSCSPISGHRSVSWYQQTPGQGLQFLFEYFSETQRNKGNFPGRFSGRQFSNSRSEMNVSTLELGDSALYLCASSSTSSGGNEKLFFGSGTQLSVL.

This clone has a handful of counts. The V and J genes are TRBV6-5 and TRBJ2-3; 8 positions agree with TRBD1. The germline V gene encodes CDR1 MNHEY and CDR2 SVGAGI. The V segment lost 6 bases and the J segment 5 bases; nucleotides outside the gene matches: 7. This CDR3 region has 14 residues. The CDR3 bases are TGTGCCAGCAGACAGGGACAGGTGCAAGATACGCAGTATTTT. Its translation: CASRQGQVQDTQYF.

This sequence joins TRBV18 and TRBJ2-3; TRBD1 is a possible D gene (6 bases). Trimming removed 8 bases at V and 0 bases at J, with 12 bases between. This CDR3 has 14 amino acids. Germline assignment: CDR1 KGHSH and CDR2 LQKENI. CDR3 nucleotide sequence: TGTGCCAGCCGAGCAGGGGTTAGCACAGATACGCAGTATTTT. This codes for CASRAGVSTDTQYF.

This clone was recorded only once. The DNA for the CDR3 is TGTGCCACCAGCAGGGACAGGGGGATTGGTGAGCAGTTCTTC. This codes for CATSRDRGIGEQFF. The chain has TRBV15 and TRBJ2-1; 10 bases are a match to TRBD1. Germline V gene lookup returns CDR1 LNHNV and CDR2 YYDKDF (reference sequence). The ends lost 3 bases at V and 9 bases at J; junction bases unmatched: 5. The CDR3 runs to 14 residues. The full variable domain, in which reference TRBV15 and TRBJ2-1 provide the parts outside the CDR3, is DAMVIQNPRYQVTQFGKPVTLSCSQTLNHNVMYWYQQKSSQAPKLLFHYYDKDFNNEADTPDNFQSRRPNTSFCFLDIRSPGLGDTAMYLCATSRDRGIGEQFFGPGTRLTVL.

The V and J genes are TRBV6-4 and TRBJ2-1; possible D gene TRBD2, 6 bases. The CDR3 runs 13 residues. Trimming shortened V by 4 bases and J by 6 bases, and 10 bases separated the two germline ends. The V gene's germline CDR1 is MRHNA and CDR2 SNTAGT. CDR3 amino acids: CASSALATNEQFF. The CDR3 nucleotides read TGTGCCAGCAGTGCACTAGCAACCAATGAGCAGTTCTTC.

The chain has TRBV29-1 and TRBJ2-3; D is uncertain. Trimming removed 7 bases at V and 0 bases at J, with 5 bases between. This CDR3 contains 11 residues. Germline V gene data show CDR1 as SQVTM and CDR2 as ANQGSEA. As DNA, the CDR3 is TGCAGCGGCGGAAGCACAGATACGCAGTATTTT. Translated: CSGGSTDTQYF.

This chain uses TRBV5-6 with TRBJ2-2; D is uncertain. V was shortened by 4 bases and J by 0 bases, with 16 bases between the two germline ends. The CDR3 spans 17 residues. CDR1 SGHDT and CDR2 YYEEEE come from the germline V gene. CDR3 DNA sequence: TGTGCCAGCAGCCCGTATCTGGCGGAAACGAACACCGGGGAGCTGTTTTTT. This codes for CASSPYLAETNTGELFF.